These T cell receptor beta chains were read from a single sample in a study of blood T cell repertoires in COVID-19. Profiled with immunoSEQ multiplex PCR; TCRdb holds only in-frame clones, not every one. The data show roughly 78,000 clones, roughly 90% seen once. Material for sequencing was peripheral blood. The receptors come from a man between 50 and 59 years old with acute or convalescent COVID-19. The CDR3 runs from the conserved cysteine through the conserved F or W. D genes are given only for firm matches. A row's size may be missing; if present it is once, few, many or a size class.

cdr3_aa: CASSLDRDYGYTF
cdr3_nt: TGTGCCAGCAGTTTAGACAGAGACTATGGCTACACCTTC
clone_size: NA
j_call: TRBJ1-2
d_call: NA
v_call: TRBV12-3/TRBV12-4

cdr3_aa: CASSWDSQNYGYTF
cdr3_nt: TGTGCCAGCAGTTGGGACAGCCAAAACTATGGCTACACCTTC
clone_size: NA
j_call: TRBJ1-2
d_call: TRBD1
v_call: TRBV5-4

cdr3_aa: CASSKWQGNTGELFF
cdr3_nt: TGTGCCAGTAGTAAGTGGCAGGGGAACACCGGGGAGCTGTTTTTT
clone_size: NA
j_call: TRBJ2-2
d_call: NA
v_call: TRBV19

cdr3_aa: CASSGAFATNEKLFF
cdr3_nt: TGTGCCAGCAGTGGGGCATTTGCAACTAATGAAAAACTGTTTTTT
clone_size: NA
j_call: TRBJ1-4
d_call: NA
v_call: TRBV2

cdr3_aa: CASRKGLAGAETQYF
cdr3_nt: TGTGCCAGCCGCAAGGGACTAGCGGGGGCCGAGACCCAGTACTTC
clone_size: NA
j_call: TRBJ2-5
d_call: TRBD2
v_call: TRBV6-6

cdr3_aa: CASSEGFTGLPGRTEAFF
cdr3_nt: TGTGCCAGCAGTGAAGGGTTTACAGGCCTCCCCGGTAGGACTGAAGCTTTCTTT
clone_size: NA
j_call: TRBJ1-1
d_call: NA
v_call: TRBV6-1

cdr3_aa: CASSPQGQGASNYGYTF
cdr3_nt: TGTGCCAGCTCACCTCAGGGGCAGGGGGCCTCTAACTATGGCTACACCTTC
clone_size: once
j_call: TRBJ1-2
d_call: TRBD1
v_call: TRBV18

cdr3_aa: CASSPRTDAQHF
cdr3_nt: TGTGCCAGCAGTCCTAGAACGGATGCCCAGCATTTT
clone_size: once
j_call: TRBJ1-5
d_call: NA
v_call: TRBV6-5

cdr3_aa: CASSLTGTGSNTEAFF
cdr3_nt: TGTGCCAGCAGCTTAACCGGGACAGGCTCGAACACTGAAGCTTTCTTT
clone_size: NA
j_call: TRBJ1-1
d_call: TRBD1
v_call: TRBV7-3

cdr3_aa: CASTPRGGAEGYTF
cdr3_nt: TGTGCCAGCACCCCCCGGGGAGGGGCGGAGGGCTACACCTTC
clone_size: NA
j_call: TRBJ1-2
d_call: NA
v_call: TRBV27

cdr3_aa: CASSESVGTGNSPLHF
cdr3_nt: TGTGCCAGCAGTGAATCGGTCGGGACAGGGAATTCACCCCTCCACTTT
clone_size: NA
j_call: TRBJ1-6
d_call: TRBD1
v_call: TRBV25-1

cdr3_aa: CASSQADNQPQHF
cdr3_nt: TGTGCCAGTAGTCAGGCAGACAATCAGCCCCAGCATTTT
clone_size: NA
j_call: TRBJ1-5
d_call: NA
v_call: TRBV19

cdr3_aa: CASSLVPSGGYTSTDTQYF
cdr3_nt: TGTGCCAGCAGTTTAGTCCCTAGCGGGGGGTATACTAGCACAGATACGCAGTATTTT
clone_size: NA
j_call: TRBJ2-3
d_call: TRBD2
v_call: TRBV28

cdr3_aa: CSVEDNLLGYTF
cdr3_nt: TGCAGCGTTGAGGACAATCTACTTGGCTACACCTTC
clone_size: NA
j_call: TRBJ1-2
d_call: NA
v_call: TRBV29-1

cdr3_aa: CASSPPGTGGAAFF
cdr3_nt: TGTGCCAGCTCACCGCCGGGGACAGGCGGCGCAGCTTTCTTT
clone_size: NA
j_call: TRBJ1-1
d_call: TRBD1
v_call: TRBV18

cdr3_aa: CAWIITGTGRYGYTF
cdr3_nt: TGTGCCTGGATTATCACCGGGACAGGGAGGTATGGCTACACCTTC
clone_size: NA
j_call: TRBJ1-2
d_call: TRBD1
v_call: TRBV30

cdr3_aa: CASSLGRNRGGEKLFF
cdr3_nt: TGTGCCAGCAGCTTAGGGAGGAACAGGGGAGGTGAAAAACTGTTTTTT
clone_size: once
j_call: TRBJ1-4
d_call: TRBD1
v_call: TRBV11-2